This entry is about one TCR beta chain. Per the germline V gene, CDR1 is SGHRS and CDR2 is YFSETQ. This CDR3 region has 16 residues. With V trimmed by 5 bases and J by 6 bases, 12 bases remained unmatched. This specimen belongs to a study of blood T cell repertoires in COVID-19. Across the study: PBMCs, B-cell-depleted T cells, or T cells were the source of the cDNA or gDNA that made up the material.

TCRdb's table, derived via immunoSEQ multiplex PCR, lists solely in-frame clones and lacks some. The table shows about 330,000 clones, with about four fifths occurring only once. The sequencing input was peripheral blood. The TCR comes from a woman between 45 and 60 years old with acute or convalescent COVID-19. The chain carries TRBV5-1 and TRBJ1-5; TRBD1 matches 9 bases. This CDR3 reads CASRGGTGGEGQPQHF. The CDR3 nucleotides read TGCGCCAGCAGAGGGGGAACAGGGGGCGAGGGTCAGCCCCAGCATTTT.